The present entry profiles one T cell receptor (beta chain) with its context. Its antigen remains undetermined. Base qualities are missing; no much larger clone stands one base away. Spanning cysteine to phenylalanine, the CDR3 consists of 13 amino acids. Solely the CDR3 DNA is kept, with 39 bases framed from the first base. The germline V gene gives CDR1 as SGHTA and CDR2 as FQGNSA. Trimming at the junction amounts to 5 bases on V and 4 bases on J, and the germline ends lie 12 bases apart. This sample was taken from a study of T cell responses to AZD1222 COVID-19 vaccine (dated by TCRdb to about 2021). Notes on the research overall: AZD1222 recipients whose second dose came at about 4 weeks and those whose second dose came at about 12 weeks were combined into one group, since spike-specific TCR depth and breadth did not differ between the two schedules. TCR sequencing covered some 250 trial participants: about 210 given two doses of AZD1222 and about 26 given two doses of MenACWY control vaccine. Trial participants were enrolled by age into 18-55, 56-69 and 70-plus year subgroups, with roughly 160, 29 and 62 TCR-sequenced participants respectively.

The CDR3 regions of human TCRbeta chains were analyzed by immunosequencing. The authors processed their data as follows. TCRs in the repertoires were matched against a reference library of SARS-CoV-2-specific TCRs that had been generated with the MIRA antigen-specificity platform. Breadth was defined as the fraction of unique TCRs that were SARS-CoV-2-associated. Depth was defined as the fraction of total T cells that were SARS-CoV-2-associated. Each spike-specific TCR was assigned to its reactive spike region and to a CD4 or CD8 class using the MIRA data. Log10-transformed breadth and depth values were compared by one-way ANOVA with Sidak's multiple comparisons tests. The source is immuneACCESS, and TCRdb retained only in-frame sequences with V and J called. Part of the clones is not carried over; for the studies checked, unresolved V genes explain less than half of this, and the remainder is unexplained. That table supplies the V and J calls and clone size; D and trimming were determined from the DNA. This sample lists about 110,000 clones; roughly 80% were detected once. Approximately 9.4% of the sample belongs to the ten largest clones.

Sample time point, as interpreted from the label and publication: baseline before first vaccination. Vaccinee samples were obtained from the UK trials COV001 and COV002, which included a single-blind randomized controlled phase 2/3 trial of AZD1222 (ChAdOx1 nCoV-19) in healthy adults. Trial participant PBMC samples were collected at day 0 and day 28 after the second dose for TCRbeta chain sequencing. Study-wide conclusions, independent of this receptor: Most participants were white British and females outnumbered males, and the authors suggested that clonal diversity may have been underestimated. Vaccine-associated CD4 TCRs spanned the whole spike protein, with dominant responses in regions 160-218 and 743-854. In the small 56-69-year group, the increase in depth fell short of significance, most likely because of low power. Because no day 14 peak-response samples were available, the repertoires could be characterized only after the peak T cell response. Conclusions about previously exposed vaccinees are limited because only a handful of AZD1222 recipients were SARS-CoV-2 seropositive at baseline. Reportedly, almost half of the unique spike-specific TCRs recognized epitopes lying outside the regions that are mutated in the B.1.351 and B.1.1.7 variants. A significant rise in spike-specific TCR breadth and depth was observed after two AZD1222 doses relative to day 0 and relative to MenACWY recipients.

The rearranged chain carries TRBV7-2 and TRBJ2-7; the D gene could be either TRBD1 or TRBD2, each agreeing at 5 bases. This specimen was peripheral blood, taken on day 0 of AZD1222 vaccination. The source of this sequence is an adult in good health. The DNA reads TGTGCCAGCAGCATCAATGGGGGATACGAGCAGTACTTC. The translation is CASSINGGYEQYF.